Listed below are T cell receptor beta chains from one sample, sequenced in a study of blood T cells in healthy people across ages. TCRdb reprocessed the 5' RACE reads with MiXCR, giving one entry per CDR3 protein. The sample gives around 780,000 distinct CDR3 sequences, approximately 24% of which show up once; around 3% is in the top ten. This same sample was also taken into another study, of T cells of mothers and their children.

The source material was blood. These receptors came from a boy aged 5-17 years in good health. Both conserved end residues are part of each CDR3. A D gene is named only where the DNA matches it firmly. Clone sizes are given selectively: once, few, many, or a class where the clone is expanded.

TRBV20-1	few	TRBD1	TRBJ1-5	CSARQGQGSMSNQPQHF	TGCAGTGCTAGACAAGGACAGGGGTCGATGAGCAATCAGCCCCAGCATTTT
TRBV5-1	-	-	TRBJ1-2	CASSSLTGRLGGYTF	TGCGCCAGCAGCTCGCTGACAGGCCGCCTCGGAGGCTACACCTTC
TRBV6-2/TRBV6-3	-	TRBD2	TRBJ2-3	CASNRLARLLTDTQYF	TGTGCCAGCAACAGACTAGCCCGCTTGCTAACAGATACGCAGTATTTT
TRBV11-2	-	-	TRBJ1-2	CASSLAGTGHPRIYGYTF	TGTGCCAGCAGCTTAGCGGGGACTGGTCATCCTCGTATATATGGCTACACCTTC
TRBV7-2	-	-	TRBJ1-1	CASSGGYMNTEAFF	TGTGCCAGCAGCGGGGGCTACATGAACACTGAAGCTTTCTTT
TRBV2	-	TRBD1	TRBJ2-6	CASHRDRPSGANVLTF	TGTGCCAGCCACCGGGACAGGCCCTCTGGGGCCAACGTCCTGACTTTC
TRBV7-9	-	TRBD2	TRBJ2-3	CASSRTSTSSTDTQYF	TGTGCCAGCAGCCGGACTAGCACATCGAGCACAGATACGCAGTATTTT
TRBV9	-	TRBD2	TRBJ2-2	CASSASGGTDAGELFF	TGTGCCAGCAGCGCCTCCGGGGGGACGGACGCCGGGGAGCTGTTTTTT
TRBV20-1	few	-	TRBJ2-5	CSASRGNQYF	TGCAGTGCTAGCAGAGGGAACCAGTACTTC
TRBV11-1	-	-	TRBJ1-2	CASSSLMRTGSGYTF	TGTGCCAGCAGCTCCCTCATGAGGACCGGGAGCGGCTACACCTTC
TRBV20-1	once	-	TRBJ2-7	CSARRGQSYEQYF	TGCAGTGCAAGGAGGGGGCAATCCTACGAGCAGTACTTC
TRBV25-1	-	TRBD1	TRBJ2-7	CASSENGQGMDEQYF	TGTGCCAGCAGTGAGAATGGACAGGGGATGGACGAGCAGTACTTC
TRBV10-3	-	TRBD2	TRBJ2-5	CAISESTSGAQYF	TGTGCCATCAGTGAGTCGACTAGCGGGGCCCAGTACTTC
TRBV20-1	few	-	TRBJ2-5	CSASPRPETQYF	TGCAGTGCTAGCCCGCGCCCGGAGACCCAGTACTTC
TRBV7-6	-	-	TRBJ2-1	CASSLNGGSFNEQFF	TGTGCCAGCAGCTTAAACGGGGGCTCCTTCAATGAGCAGTTCTTC
TRBV2	-	-	TRBJ1-4	CASSEDRLDEKLFF	TGTGCCAGCAGTGAAGACCGTTTGGATGAAAAACTGTTTTTT
TRBV21-1	-	-	TRBJ2-5	CASIPKMGLAFQETQYF	TGTGCCAGCATCCCGAAGATGGGACTAGCATTCCAAGAGACCCAGTACTTC
TRBV7-3	few	TRBD1	TRBJ2-5	CASSSGTGGHETQYF	TGTGCCAGCAGCTCCGGGACAGGGGGCCATGAGACCCAGTACTTC
TRBV28	few	-	TRBJ2-3	CASSLGGHQQYF	TGTGCCAGCAGTTTAGGGGGACACCAGCAGTATTTT
TRBV12-3/TRBV12-4	-	-	TRBJ1-1	CASRFGPGTEAFF	TGTGCCAGCAGATTCGGTCCGGGAACTGAAGCTTTCTTT
TRBV9	-	-	TRBJ1-6	CASSVTTGPNSPLHF	TGTGCCAGCAGCGTTACGACAGGCCCCAATTCACCCCTCCACTTT
TRBV12-3/TRBV12-4	few	-	TRBJ1-1	CASSLASFLEEDTEAFF	TGTGCCAGCAGTTTAGCCTCTTTTCTTGAGGAGGACACTGAAGCTTTCTTT
TRBV10-2	-	-	TRBJ1-6	CASSEAGLNSPLHF	TGCGCCAGCAGTGAGGCGGGGCTTAATTCACCCCTCCACTTT
TRBV12-3/TRBV12-4	few	TRBD1	TRBJ2-7	CASGAGTANIYEQYF	TGTGCCAGCGGCGCCGGGACAGCTAATATCTACGAGCAGTACTTC
TRBV2	-	-	TRBJ1-2	CASSVNGYTF	TGTGCCAGCAGTGTTAATGGCTACACCTTC
TRBV6-5	-	-	TRBJ1-4	CASSYSGGATNEKLFF	TGTGCCAGCAGTTACTCGGGGGGGGCAACTAATGAAAAACTGTTTTTT
TRBV6-4	-	-	TRBJ2-1	CASSEGGGEQFF	TGTGCCAGCAGTGAAGGGGGGGGTGAGCAGTTCTTC
TRBV5-1	few	-	TRBJ1-3	CASSGGFNLENTIYF	TGCGCCAGCAGCGGAGGGTTCAACTTAGAAAACACCATATATTTT
TRBV7-9	few	-	TRBJ1-6	CASSLGPGDSPLHF	TGTGCCAGCAGCTTAGGCCCAGGGGATTCACCCCTCCACTTT
TRBV9	many	-	TRBJ2-5	CASSVGGYQETQYF	TGTGCCAGCAGCGTAGGCGGGTACCAAGAGACCCAGTACTTC
TRBV12-3/TRBV12-4	few	-	TRBJ1-1	CASSSLAWGTEAFF	TGTGCCAGCAGTTCCCTCGCGTGGGGGACTGAAGCTTTCTTT
TRBV10-3	-	-	TRBJ1-6	CAIGPLREDSPLHF	TGTGCCATCGGGCCCCTGCGCGAAGATTCACCCCTCCACTTT
TRBV7-2	-	TRBD1	TRBJ2-5	CAFSGQGWYQETQYF	TGTGCCTTTTCCGGACAGGGGTGGTACCAAGAGACCCAGTACTTC
TRBV7-3	few	TRBD1	TRBJ2-2	CASSKTGLGTGELFF	TGTGCCAGCAGCAAGACAGGGTTGGGGACCGGGGAGCTGTTTTTT
TRBV12-3/TRBV12-4	-	-	TRBJ1-5	CASSLGVGQPQHF	TGTGCCAGCAGTTTAGGGGTCGGTCAGCCCCAGCATTTT
TRBV20-1	-	TRBD2	TRBJ2-3	CSAREAGRGTDTQYF	TGCAGTGCTAGAGAGGCCGGGAGGGGCACAGATACGCAGTATTTT
TRBV20-1	few	-	TRBJ2-7	CSGSGQLLSYEQYF	TGCAGTGGTTCGGGACAACTCCTTTCCTACGAGCAGTACTTC
TRBV20-1	few	-	TRBJ1-1	CSARGGTDTEAFF	TGCAGTGCTAGGGGGGGAACAGACACTGAAGCTTTCTTT
TRBV6-5	-	-	TRBJ2-5	CASSYRTGLQETQYF	TGTGCCAGCAGTTACCGGACAGGACTACAAGAGACCCAGTACTTC
TRBV6-2/TRBV6-3	-	-	TRBJ2-7	CAAQAPGTLHEQYF	TGTGCCGCACAGGCACCCGGGACCCTACACGAGCAGTACTTC
TRBV21-1	-	-	TRBJ1-5	CASRLGRGRYSNQPQHF	TGTGCCAGCAGGCTCGGCAGGGGCCGGTATAGCAATCAGCCCCAGCATTTT
TRBV6-5	-	TRBD1	TRBJ2-7	CASSIRDRAHEQYF	TGTGCCAGCAGCATCCGGGACAGGGCCCACGAGCAGTACTTC